What follows describes a single TCR beta chain. Its antigen is unidentified. At one end the junction does not follow the germline gene, possibly because of a read error. The sample holds other DNA sequences that translate to the same CDR3. Germline loops: CDR1 DFQATT, CDR2 SNEGSKA (reference sequence). The CDR3 has 11 amino acids. These data originate in a study of cytomegalovirus exposure and HLA in healthy donors. Vbeta (60) and Jbeta (13) primers were used in the PCR. Measured with immunoSEQ multiplex PCR; TCRdb has only the in-frame clones, and not every one. The sample lists more than 150,000 clones, about 80% occurring once. Overall study findings and caveats: Previous analysis showed most TCR beta V segments were productive about 90% or about 30% of the time.

The receptor was derived from a boy younger than 18 in good health and CMV-seronegative. The genes are TRBV20-1 and TRBJ2-4, with D possibly TRBD2 on 5 matching bases. The sample taken for sequencing was PBMCs. The CDR3 reads CSGLAKNIQYF. The CDR3 nucleotides are TGCAGTGGTCTAGCCAAGAACATTCAGTACTTC.